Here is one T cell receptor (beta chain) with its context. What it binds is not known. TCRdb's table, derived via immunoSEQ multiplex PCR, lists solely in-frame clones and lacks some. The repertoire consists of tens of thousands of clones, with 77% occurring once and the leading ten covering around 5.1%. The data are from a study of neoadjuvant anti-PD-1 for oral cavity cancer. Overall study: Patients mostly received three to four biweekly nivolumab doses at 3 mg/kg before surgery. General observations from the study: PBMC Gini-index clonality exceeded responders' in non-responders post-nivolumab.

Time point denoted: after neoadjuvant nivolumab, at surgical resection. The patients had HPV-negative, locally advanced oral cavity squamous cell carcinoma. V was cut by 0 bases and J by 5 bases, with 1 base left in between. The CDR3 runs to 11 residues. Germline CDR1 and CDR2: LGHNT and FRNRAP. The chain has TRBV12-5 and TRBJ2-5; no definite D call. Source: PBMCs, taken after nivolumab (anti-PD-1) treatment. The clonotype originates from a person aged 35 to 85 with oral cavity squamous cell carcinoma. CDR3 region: CASGLVETQYF. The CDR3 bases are TGTGCTAGTGGTTTGGTCGAGACCCAGTACTTC.